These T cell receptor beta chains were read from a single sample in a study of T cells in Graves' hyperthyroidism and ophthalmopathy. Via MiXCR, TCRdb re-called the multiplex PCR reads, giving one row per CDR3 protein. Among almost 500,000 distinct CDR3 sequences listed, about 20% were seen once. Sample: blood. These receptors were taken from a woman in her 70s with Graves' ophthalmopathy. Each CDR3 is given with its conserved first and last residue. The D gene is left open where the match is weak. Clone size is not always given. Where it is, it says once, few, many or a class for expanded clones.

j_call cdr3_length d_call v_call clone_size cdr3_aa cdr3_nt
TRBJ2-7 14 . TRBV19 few CASSRTELSYEQYF TGTGCCAGTAGTCGGACAGAGCTTTCCTACGAGCAGTACTTC
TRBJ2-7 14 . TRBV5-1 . CASSGDPNSYEQYF TGCGCCAGCAGCGGGGATCCGAACTCCTACGAGCAGTACTTC
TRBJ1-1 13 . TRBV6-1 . CASSGRSGTEAFF TGTGCCAGCAGTGGACGGTCGGGGACTGAAGCTTTCTTT
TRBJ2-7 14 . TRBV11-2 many CASSLDLHPRKQYF TGTGCCAGCAGCTTAGATCTTCACCCCCGCAAGCAGTACTTC
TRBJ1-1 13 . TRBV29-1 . CSVDPGVNTEAFF TGCAGCGTTGACCCAGGGGTCAACACTGAAGCTTTCTTT
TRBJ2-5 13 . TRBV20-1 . CSARGSVQATQYF TGCAGTGCTAGAGGTAGCGTCCAAGCGACCCAGTACTTC
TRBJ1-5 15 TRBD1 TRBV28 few CASKVGTGRRQPQHF TGTGCCAGCAAGGTAGGGACAGGGAGGAGACAGCCCCAGCATTTT
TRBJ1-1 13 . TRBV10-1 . CASSVAPNTEAFF TGCGCCAGCAGTGTCGCCCCGAACACTGAAGCTTTCTTT
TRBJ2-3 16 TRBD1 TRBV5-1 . CASSLAQGVSADTQYF TGCGCCAGCAGCTTGGCTCAGGGGGTTTCAGCAGATACGCAGTATTTT
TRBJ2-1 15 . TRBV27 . CASTPFSDFYNEQFF TGTGCCAGCACCCCGTTCAGCGACTTCTACAATGAGCAGTTCTTC
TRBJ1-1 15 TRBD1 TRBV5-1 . CASSWGAAGGTEAFF TGCGCCAGCAGCTGGGGTGCGGCAGGGGGCACTGAAGCTTTCTTT
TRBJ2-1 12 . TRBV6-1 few CASSNLRNEQFF TGTGCCAGCAGTAATCTACGCAATGAGCAGTTCTTC
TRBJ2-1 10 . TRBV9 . CASSGGEQFF TGTGCCAGCAGCGGCGGTGAGCAGTTCTTC
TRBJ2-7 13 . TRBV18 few CASSPPSAREQYF TGTGCCAGCTCACCACCGAGCGCACGGGAGCAGTACTTC
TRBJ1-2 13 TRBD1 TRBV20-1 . CSALRQGDYGYTF TGCAGTGCCCTCAGGCAGGGGGACTATGGCTACACCTTC
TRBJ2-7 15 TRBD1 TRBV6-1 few CASSTGTAKSYEQYF TGTGCCAGCAGCACCGGGACAGCCAAGTCCTACGAGCAGTACTTC
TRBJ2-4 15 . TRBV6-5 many CASSYSTQGVGIQYF TGTGCCAGCAGTTACTCGACCCAGGGCGTCGGCATTCAGTACTTC
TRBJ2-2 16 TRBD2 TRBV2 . CASSPTSGRPTGELFF TGTGCCAGCAGTCCGACTAGCGGGAGGCCCACCGGGGAGCTGTTTTTT
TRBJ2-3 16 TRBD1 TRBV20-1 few CSATRAAGGISDTQYF TGCAGTGCTACTAGGGCGGCAGGGGGCATCTCAGATACGCAGTATTTT
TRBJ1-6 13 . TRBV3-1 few CASSQVVHSPLHF TGTGCCAGCAGCCAAGTTGTCCATTCACCCCTCCACTTT
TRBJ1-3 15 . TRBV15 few CATSSDSFSGNTIYF TGTGCCACCAGCAGCGACAGTTTCTCCGGAAACACCATATATTTT
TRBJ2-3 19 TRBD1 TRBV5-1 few CASSLTPQGTQPSADTQYF TGCGCCAGCAGCTTAACCCCACAGGGGACCCAACCCTCAGCAGATACGCAGTATTTT
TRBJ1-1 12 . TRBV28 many CASTLMNTEAFF TGTGCCAGCACCTTAATGAACACTGAAGCTTTCTTT
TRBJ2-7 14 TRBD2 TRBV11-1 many CASSLGSGGPEQYF TGTGCCAGCAGCTTAGGTTCGGGAGGGCCGGAGCAGTACTTC
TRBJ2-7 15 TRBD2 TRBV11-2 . CASSLGRGTSHEQYF TGTGCCAGCAGCTTAGGTAGGGGGACTAGCCACGAGCAGTACTTC